The 2 T cell receptor beta chains below were found in one sample sequenced in a study of shared clonotypes between healthy human individuals. Clones were read by immunoSEQ multiplex PCR, and TCRdb kept only the in-frame ones, dropping some. The sample lists about 470,000 clones; about 76% were seen once. Material: PBMCs. The receptors shown here come from a woman aged 40 to 50 in good health. Some clones in this sample may be carry-over from other donors' samples.

V usage is TRBV29-1 and J usage is TRBJ2-7; TRBD1 agrees at 9 bases. V trimming: 6 bases; J trimming: 0 bases; junction bases outside the gene matches: 6. CDR3 length: 14 residues. From germline, CDR1 is SQVTM and CDR2 ANQGSEA. The CDR3 loop is CSVKTGGFSYEQYF. The CDR3 region has the DNA TGCAGCGTAAAAACAGGGGGCTTCTCCTACGAGCAGTACTTC.

The chain has TRBV15 and TRBJ2-7; TRBD2 matches at 10 bases. The germline gives CDR1 LNHNV, CDR2 YYDKDF (reference sequence). This CDR3 is built from 18 residues. Trimming cost V 3 bases and J 0 bases; bases outside gene matches: 11. This CDR3 is CATSRGLAGVPSSYEQYF. DNA for the CDR3: TGTGCCACCAGCAGGGGGCTAGCGGGAGTACCGAGCTCCTACGAGCAGTACTTC.